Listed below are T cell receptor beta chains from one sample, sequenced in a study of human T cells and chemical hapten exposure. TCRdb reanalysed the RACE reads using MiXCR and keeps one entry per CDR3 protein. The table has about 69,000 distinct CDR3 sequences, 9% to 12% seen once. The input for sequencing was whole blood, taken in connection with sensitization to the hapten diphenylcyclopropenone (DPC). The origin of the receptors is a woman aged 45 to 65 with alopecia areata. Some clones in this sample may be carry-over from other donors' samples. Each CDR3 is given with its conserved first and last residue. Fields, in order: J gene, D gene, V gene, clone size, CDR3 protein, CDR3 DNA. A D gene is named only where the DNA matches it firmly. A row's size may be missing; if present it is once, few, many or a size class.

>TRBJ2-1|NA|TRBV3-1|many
CASTQGGAASYNEQFF
TGTGCCAGCACCCAGGGAGGAGCGGCATCCTACAATGAGCAGTTCTTC
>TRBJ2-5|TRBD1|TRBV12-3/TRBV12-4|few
CASSRGQSLQETQYF
TGTGCCAGCAGCCGGGGACAGTCCCTGCAGGAGACCCAGTACTTC
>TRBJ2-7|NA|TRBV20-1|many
CSALNSQGSPYEQYF
TGCAGTGCCCTTAACTCACAGGGCTCCCCCTACGAGCAGTACTTC
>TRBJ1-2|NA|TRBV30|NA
CAWSSMAGYTF
TGTGCCTGGAGTAGTATGGCTGGCTACACCTTC
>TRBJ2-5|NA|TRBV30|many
CAWQPYSGETQYF
TGTGCCTGGCAGCCCTATAGCGGCGAGACCCAGTACTTC
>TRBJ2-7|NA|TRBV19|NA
CASSSQGRSYEQYF
TGTGCCAGTAGTTCTCAGGGCCGGTCCTACGAGCAGTACTTC
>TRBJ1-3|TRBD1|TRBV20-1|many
CSAARFRTGNGNTIYF
TGCAGTGCTGCCAGATTTCGGACAGGGAATGGAAACACCATATATTTT
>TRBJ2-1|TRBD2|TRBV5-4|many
CASSLAASGEQFF
TGTGCCAGCAGCTTGGCGGCTAGCGGGGAGCAGTTCTTC
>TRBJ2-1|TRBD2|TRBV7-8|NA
CASRFSAGGGDEQFF
TGTGCCAGCAGGTTCTCGGCGGGAGGGGGCGATGAGCAGTTCTTC
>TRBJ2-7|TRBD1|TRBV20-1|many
CSASGTGGLYEQYF
TGCAGTGCTTCCGGGACAGGGGGACTCTACGAGCAGTACTTC
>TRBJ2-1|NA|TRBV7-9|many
CASSPQVWSRATLGQFF
TGTGCCAGCAGCCCCCAGGTCTGGAGTAGAGCAACGTTGGGCCAGTTCTTC
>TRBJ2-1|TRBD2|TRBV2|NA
CASSDLAGGVNEQFF
TGTGCCAGCAGTGATCTAGCGGGAGGGGTCAATGAGCAGTTCTTC
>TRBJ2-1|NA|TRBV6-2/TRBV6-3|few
CASRPSVSYNEQFF
TGTGCCAGCAGACCATCAGTGTCCTACAATGAGCAGTTCTTC
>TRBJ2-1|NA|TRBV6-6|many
CASSYGHTYSYNEQFF
TGTGCCAGCAGTTACGGCCATACCTACTCCTACAATGAGCAGTTCTTC
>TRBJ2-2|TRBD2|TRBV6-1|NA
CAIPRTRGNTGELFF
TGTGCCATCCCACGGACTAGGGGAAACACCGGGGAGCTGTTTTTT
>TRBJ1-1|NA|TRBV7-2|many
CASSLSGGPRLAFF
TGTGCCAGCAGCTTGAGCGGGGGCCCCAGATTGGCTTTCTTT
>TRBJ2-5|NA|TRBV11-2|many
CASSMNSGQETQYF
TGTGCCAGCAGTATGAATAGCGGCCAAGAGACCCAGTACTTC
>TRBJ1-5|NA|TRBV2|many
CASRVGINQPQHF
TGTGCCAGCAGGGTCGGAATAAATCAGCCCCAGCATTTT
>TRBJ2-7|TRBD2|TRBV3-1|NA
CASGTSGSRVYEQYF
TGTGCCAGCGGGACTAGCGGGAGTCGGGTCTACGAGCAGTACTTC
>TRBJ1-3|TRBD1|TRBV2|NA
CASSPGQEAIYF
TGTGCCAGCAGCCCTGGACAGGAAGCCATATATTTT
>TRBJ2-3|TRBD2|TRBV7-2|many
CASTRTAGARADTQYF
TGTGCCAGCACTAGGACGGCGGGAGCGAGGGCAGATACGCAGTATTTT
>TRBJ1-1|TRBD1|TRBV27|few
CASSPRQGRMAEEAFF
TGTGCCAGCAGTCCAAGACAGGGGAGGATGGCTGAAGAAGCTTTCTTT
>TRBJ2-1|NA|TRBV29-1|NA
CSAVGDSDNEQFF
TGCAGCGCTGTAGGAGATAGCGACAATGAGCAGTTCTTC
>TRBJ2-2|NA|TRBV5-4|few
CASSLFGNANTGELFF
TGTGCCAGCAGCTTGTTCGGGAACGCGAACACCGGGGAGCTGTTTTTT
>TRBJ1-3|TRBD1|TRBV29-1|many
CSVRRGRSGNTIYF
TGCAGCGTCCGGAGGGGGCGGTCTGGAAACACCATATATTTT
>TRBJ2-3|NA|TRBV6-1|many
CASSRADSSTDTQYF
TGTGCCAGCAGCCGGGCGGACTCTAGCACAGATACGCAGTATTTT
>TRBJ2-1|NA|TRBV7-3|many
CASSWDPSSYNEQFF
TGTGCCAGCAGCTGGGATCCGAGCTCCTACAATGAGCAGTTCTTC
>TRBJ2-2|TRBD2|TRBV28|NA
CASHRAAGAGELFF
TGTGCCAGCCACAGGGCAGCGGGGGCCGGGGAGCTGTTTTTT
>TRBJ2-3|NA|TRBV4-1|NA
CASSQALDSTKEQYF
TGCGCCAGCAGCCAAGCCCTTGACAGCACGAAAGAGCAGTATTTT
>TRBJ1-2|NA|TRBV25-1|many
CASSGVGANYGYTF
TGTGCCAGCAGTGGGGTCGGAGCTAACTATGGCTACACCTTC
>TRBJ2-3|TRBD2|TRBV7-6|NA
CASSLLAGSADTQYF
TGTGCCAGCAGCCTACTAGCGGGCTCGGCGGATACGCAGTATTTT
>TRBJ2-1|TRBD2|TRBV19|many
CASSRSSGSLFF
TGTGCCAGTAGTCGGTCTAGCGGGAGTTTGTTCTTC
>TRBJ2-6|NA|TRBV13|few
CASSFRGSGANVLTF
TGTGCCAGCAGCTTCAGAGGGTCTGGGGCCAACGTCCTGACTTTC
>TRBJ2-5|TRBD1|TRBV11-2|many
CASRVRTGAKETQYF
TGTGCCAGCAGGGTTAGGACAGGAGCTAAAGAGACCCAGTACTTC
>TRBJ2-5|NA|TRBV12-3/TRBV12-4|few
CASSRGIQETQYF
TGTGCCAGCAGCCGAGGGATTCAGGAGACCCAGTACTTC
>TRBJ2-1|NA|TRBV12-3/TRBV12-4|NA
CASWPGAYNEQFF
TGTGCCAGCTGGCCGGGAGCCTACAATGAGCAGTTCTTC
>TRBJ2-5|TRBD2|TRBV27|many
CASSSLGLAGGQRGETQYF
TGTGCCAGCAGTTCCTTAGGACTAGCGGGAGGCCAGCGGGGGGAGACCCAGTACTTC
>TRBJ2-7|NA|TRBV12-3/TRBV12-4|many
CASSFLAGQYEQYF
TGTGCCAGCAGTTTTCTGGCAGGGCAATACGAGCAGTACTTC
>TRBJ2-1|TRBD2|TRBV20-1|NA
CSATLAGNEQFF
TGCAGTGCTACGCTAGCGGGCAATGAGCAGTTCTTC
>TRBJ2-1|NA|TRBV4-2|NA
CASSQVGDPDKQFF
TGTGCCAGCAGCCAAGTAGGGGACCCAGACAAGCAGTTCTTC
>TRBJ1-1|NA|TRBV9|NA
CASSVVQGNTEAFF
TGTGCCAGCAGCGTAGTACAGGGGAACACTGAAGCTTTCTTT
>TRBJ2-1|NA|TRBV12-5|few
CASGFRDPNEQFF
TGTGCTAGTGGTTTCCGGGACCCCAATGAGCAGTTCTTC
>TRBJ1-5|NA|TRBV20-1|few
CSASRGYGEPQHF
TGCAGTGCTAGTAGAGGGTACGGGGAGCCCCAGCATTTT
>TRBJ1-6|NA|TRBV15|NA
CATSRDLTDNSPLHF
TGTGCCACCAGCAGAGATCTAACGGATAATTCACCCCTCCACTTT
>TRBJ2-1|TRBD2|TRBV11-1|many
CASSRNLAGSSYNEQFF
TGTGCCAGCAGTCGAAACTTAGCGGGAAGCTCCTACAATGAGCAGTTCTTC
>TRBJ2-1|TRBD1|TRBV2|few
CASRPPGTGGNEQFF
TGTGCCAGCAGGCCCCCCGGGACAGGGGGCAATGAGCAGTTCTTC
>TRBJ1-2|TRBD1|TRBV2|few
CASSATGIYGYTF
TGTGCCAGCAGTGCGACAGGGATCTATGGCTACACCTTC
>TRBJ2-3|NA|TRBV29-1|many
CSVDRVTDTQYF
TGCAGCGTTGATAGGGTAACAGATACGCAGTATTTT
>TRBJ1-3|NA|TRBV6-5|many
CASSSELAEPSGNTIYF
TGTGCCAGCAGTTCGGAGCTTGCTGAACCCTCTGGAAACACCATATATTTT
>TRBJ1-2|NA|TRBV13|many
CASSMDRLNYGYTF
TGTGCCAGCAGCATGGACCGCCTGAACTATGGCTACACCTTC
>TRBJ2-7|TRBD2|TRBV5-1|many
CASSLAFTSGSHEQYF
TGCGCCAGCAGCTTGGCCTTCACTAGCGGGAGTCACGAGCAGTACTTC
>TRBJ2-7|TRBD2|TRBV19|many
CASSRSGGFSHEQYF
TGTGCCAGTAGTAGGTCGGGAGGGTTTTCCCACGAGCAGTACTTC
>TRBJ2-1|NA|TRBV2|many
CASSLSASSYNEQFF
TGTGCCAGCAGCCTTAGCGCGAGCTCCTACAATGAGCAGTTCTTC
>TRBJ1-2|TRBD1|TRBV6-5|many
CASSPTGTGASTF
TGTGCCAGCAGCCCTACCGGGACAGGGGCCTCCACCTTC
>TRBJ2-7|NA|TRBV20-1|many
CSARDNGLPYEQYF
TGCAGTGCTAGAGATAACGGCCTCCCCTACGAGCAGTACTTC
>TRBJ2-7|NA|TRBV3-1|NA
CASSQGGHEQYF
TGTGCCAGCAGCCAAGGAGGGCACGAGCAGTACTTC
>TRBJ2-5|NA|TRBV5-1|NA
CASGDGGRETQYF
TGCGCCAGCGGGGACGGAGGAAGGGAGACCCAGTACTTC